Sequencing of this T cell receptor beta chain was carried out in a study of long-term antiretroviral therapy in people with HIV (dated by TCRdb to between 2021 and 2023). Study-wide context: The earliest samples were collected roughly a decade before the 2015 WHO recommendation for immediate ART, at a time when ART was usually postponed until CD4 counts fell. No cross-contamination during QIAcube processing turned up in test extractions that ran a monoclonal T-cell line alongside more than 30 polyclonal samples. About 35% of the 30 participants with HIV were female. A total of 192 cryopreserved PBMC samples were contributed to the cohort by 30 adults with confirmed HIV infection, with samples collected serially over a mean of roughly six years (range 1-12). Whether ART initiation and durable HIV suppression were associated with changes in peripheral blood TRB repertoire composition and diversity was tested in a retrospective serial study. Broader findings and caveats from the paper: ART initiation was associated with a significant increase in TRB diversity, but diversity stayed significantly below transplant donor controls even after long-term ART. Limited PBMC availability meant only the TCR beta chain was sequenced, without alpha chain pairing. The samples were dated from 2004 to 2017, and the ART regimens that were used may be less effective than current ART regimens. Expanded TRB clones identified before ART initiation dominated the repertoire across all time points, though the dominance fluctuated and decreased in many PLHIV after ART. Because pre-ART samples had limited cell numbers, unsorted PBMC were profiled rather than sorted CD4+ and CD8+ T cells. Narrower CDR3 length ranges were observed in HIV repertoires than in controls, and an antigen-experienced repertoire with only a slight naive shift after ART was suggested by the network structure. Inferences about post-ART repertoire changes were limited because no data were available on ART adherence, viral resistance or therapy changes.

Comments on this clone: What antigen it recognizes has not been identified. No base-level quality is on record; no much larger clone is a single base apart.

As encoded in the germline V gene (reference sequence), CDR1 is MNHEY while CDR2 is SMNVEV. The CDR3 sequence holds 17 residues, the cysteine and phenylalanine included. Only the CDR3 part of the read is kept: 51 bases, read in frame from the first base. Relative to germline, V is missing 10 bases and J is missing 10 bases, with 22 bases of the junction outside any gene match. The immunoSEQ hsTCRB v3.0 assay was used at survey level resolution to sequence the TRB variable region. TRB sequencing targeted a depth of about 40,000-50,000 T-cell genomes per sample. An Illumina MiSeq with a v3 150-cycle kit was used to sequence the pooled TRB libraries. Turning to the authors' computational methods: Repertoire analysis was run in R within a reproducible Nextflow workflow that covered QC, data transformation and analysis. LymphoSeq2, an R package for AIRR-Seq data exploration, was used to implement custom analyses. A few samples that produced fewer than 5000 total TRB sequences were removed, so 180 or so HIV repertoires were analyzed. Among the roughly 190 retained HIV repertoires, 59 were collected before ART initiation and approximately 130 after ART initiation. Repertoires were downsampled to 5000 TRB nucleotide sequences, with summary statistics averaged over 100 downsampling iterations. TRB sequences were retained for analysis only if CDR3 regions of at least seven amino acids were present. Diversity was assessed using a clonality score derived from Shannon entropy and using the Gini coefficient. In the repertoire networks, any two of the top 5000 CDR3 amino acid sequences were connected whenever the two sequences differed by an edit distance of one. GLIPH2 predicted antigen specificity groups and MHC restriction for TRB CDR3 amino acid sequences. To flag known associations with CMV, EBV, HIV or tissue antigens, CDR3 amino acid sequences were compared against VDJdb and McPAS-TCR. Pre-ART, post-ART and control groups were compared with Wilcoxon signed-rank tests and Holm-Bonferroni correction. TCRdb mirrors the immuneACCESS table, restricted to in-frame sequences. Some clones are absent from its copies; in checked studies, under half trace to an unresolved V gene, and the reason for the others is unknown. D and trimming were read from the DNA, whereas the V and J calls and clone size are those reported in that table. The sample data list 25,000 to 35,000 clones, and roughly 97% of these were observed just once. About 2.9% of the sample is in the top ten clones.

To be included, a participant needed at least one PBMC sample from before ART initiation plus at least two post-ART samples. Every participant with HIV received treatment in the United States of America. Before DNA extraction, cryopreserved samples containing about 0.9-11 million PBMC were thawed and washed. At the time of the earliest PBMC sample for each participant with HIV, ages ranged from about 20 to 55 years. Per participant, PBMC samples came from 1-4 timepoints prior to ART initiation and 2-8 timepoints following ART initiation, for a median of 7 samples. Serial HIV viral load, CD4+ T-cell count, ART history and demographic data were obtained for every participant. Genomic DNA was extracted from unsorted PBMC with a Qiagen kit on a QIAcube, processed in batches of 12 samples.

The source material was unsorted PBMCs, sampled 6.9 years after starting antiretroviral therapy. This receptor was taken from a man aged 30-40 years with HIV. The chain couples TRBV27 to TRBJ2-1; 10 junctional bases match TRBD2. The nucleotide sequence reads TGTGCCACCGGGAAAGGAGCGGGGGGGCCCCTAGCTCGGGAGCAGTTCTTC. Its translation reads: CATGKGAGGPLAREQFF.